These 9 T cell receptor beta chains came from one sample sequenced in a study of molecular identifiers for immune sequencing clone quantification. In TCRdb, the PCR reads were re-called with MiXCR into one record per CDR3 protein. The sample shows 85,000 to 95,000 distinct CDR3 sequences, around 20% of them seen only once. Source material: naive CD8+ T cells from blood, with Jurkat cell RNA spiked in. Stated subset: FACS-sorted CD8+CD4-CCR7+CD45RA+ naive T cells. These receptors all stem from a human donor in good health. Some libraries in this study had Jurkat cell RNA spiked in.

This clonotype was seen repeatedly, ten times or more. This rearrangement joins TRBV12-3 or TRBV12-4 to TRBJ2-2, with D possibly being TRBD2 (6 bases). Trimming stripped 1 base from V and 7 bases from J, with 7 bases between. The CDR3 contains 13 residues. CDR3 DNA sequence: TGTGCCAGCAGTTTAGGGCGGGGCGGGGAGCTGTTTTTT. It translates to CASSLGRGGELFF.

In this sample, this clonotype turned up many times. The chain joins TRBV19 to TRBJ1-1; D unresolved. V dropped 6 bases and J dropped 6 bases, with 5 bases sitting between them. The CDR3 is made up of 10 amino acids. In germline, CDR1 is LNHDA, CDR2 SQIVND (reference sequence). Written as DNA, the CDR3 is TGTGCCAGTAGAGCTGCTGAAGCTTTCTTT. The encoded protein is CASRAAEAFF. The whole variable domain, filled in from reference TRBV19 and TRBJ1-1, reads DGGITQSPKYLFRKEGQNVTLSCEQNLNHDAMYWYRQDPGQGLRLIYYSQIVNDFQKGDIAEGYSVSREKKESFPLTVTSAQKNPTAFYLCASRAAEAFFGQGTRLTVV.

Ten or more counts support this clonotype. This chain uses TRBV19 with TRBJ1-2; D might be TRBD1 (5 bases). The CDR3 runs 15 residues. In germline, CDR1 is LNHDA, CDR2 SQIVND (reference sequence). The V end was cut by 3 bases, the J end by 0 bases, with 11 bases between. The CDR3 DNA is TGTGCCAGTAGTATTCAAACAGGACCTAACTATGGCTACACCTTC. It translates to CASSIQTGPNYGYTF.

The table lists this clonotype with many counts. The CDR3: CASSSRGTSSGNTIYF. DNA of the CDR3: TGTGCCAGCAGTTCCCGTGGGACGAGCTCTGGAAACACCATATATTTT. The chain couples TRBV6-1 to TRBJ1-3; perhaps TRBD1 as D (5 bases). CDR3 length: 16 amino acids. The germline V gene has CDR1 MNHNS and CDR2 SASEGT. Trimming took 5 bases from V and 0 from J, leaving 14 bases between them.

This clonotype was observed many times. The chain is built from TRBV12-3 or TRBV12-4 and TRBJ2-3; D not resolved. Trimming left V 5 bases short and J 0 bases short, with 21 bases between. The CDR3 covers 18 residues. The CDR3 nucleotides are TGTGCCAGCAGTCCCTCCGCCCGGTCTCTTTCTAGCACAGATACGCAGTATTTT. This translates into CASSPSARSLSSTDTQYF.

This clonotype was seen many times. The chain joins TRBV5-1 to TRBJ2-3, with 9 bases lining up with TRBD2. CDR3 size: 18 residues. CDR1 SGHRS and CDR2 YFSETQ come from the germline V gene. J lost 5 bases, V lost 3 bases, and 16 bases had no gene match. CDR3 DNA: TGCGCCAGCAGCTCACTCTTAATCGAAGCGGGGGGTGGAGATACGCAGTATTTT. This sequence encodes CASSSLLIEAGGGDTQYF. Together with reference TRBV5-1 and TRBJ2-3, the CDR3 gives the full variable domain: KAGVTQTPRYLIKTRGQQVTLSCSPISGHRSVSWYQQTPGQGLQFLFEYFSETQRNKGNFPGRFSGRQFSNSRSEMNVSTLELGDSALYLCASSSLLIEAGGGDTQYFGPGTRLTVL.

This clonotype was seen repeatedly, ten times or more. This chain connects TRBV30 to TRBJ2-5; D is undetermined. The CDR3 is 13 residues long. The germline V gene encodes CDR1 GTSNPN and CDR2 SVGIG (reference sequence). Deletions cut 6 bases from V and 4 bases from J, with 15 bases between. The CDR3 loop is CACDPKKGETQYF. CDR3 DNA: TGTGCCTGCGACCCTAAGAAAGGAGAGACCCAGTACTTC.

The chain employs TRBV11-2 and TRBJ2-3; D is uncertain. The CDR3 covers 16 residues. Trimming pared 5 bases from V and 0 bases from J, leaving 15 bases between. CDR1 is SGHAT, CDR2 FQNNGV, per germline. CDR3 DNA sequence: TGTGCCAGCAGCCAAGATTGGTCCGTTAGCACAGATACGCAGTATTTT. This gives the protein CASSQDWSVSTDTQYF.

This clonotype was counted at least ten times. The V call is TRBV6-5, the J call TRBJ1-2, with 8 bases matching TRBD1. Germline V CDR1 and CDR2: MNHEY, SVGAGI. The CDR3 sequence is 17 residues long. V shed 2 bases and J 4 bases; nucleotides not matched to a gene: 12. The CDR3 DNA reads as TGTGCCAGCAGTTACAACGCCGGAGCAGGGGGCGGCTATGGCTACACCTTC. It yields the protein CASSYNAGAGGGYGYTF.